The 23 T cell receptor beta chains given below trace back to one sample, sequenced in a study of early T cells in non-severe SARS-CoV-2 infection. TCRdb redid the calling of the 5' RACE reads with MiXCR, one entry per CDR3 protein. Of approximately 19,000 distinct CDR3 sequences in the sample, about 4.8% are singletons; the top ten hold roughly 6.3%. Input material: whole blood. The source of these receptors is an adult who was a healthcare worker with PCR-confirmed SARS-CoV-2 infection or an uninfected control (not recorded which).

By sample fraction, this clonotype is medium-sized. V is TRBV3-1 and J is TRBJ2-1; D unclear. CDR1 LGHDT and CDR2 YNNKEL come from the germline V gene (reference sequence). Deletions cut 0 bases from V and 2 bases from J, with 8 bases between. CDR3 length: 15 amino acids. DNA for the CDR3: TGTGCCAGCAGCCAAGATCCCCTCCCCTACAATGAGCAGTTCTTC. This sequence encodes CASSQDPLPYNEQFF.

The table lists this clonotype with many counts. CDR3 residues: CASSRGVRRERYNEQFF. The CDR3 DNA follows: TGTGCCAGCAGCCGTGGGGTTAGGCGGGAGCGCTACAATGAGCAGTTCTTC. The J gene is TRBJ2-1, the V gene TRBV11-2; 7 nucleotides line up with TRBD2. CDR3 size: 17 residues. Looked up from germline, CDR1 is SGHAT and CDR2 is FQNNGV. V lost 5 bases and J lost 3; bases outside the gene matches: 13.

This clonotype was seen many times. The chain couples TRBV12-3 or TRBV12-4 to TRBJ2-7, with 8 bases aligning to TRBD2. This CDR3 has 13 residues. The V gene end was trimmed by 3 bases and the J gene end by 4 bases; junction bases not matched to a gene: 2. The CDR3 nucleotides read TGTGCCAGCAGTTTGGTAGCGGGATACGAGCAGTACTTC. Translated: CASSLVAGYEQYF.

This clonotype was detected many times. The CDR3 DNA reads as TGTGCCACCAGTGATCCAGCAGAGAATGAGCAGTTCTTC. Encoded protein: CATSDPAENEQFF. This chain connects TRBV24-1 to TRBJ2-1; D is unclear. The CDR3 loop spans 13 amino acids. Germline V gives CDR1 KGHDR, CDR2 SFDVKD. V gave up 3 bases and J gave up 7 bases, with 9 bases separating them.

In its sample, this clonotype was seen many times. The chain couples TRBV19 to TRBJ1-2, with a possible D match to TRBD1 (6 bases). V lost 6 bases to trimming and J lost 2 bases, with 10 bases between them. This CDR3 has 13 amino acids. CDR1 and CDR2 (germline): LNHDA, SQIVND (reference sequence). Here the CDR3 DNA reads TGTGCCAGTAGCCCCGACAGGAACTATGGCTACACCTTC. Translated, it gives CASSPDRNYGYTF.

This clonotype was observed at least ten times. This sequence joins TRBV7-9 and TRBJ2-1, with D possibly being TRBD2 (6 bases). The V end was cut by 3 bases, the J end by 14 bases, with 17 bases between. CDR3 size: 13 residues. Germline CDR1 SEHNR, CDR2 FQNEAQ (reference sequence). The CDR3 coding sequence is TGTGCCAGCAGCTTGGCACTGACTAGTGGGAAGTTCTTC. Residues: CASSLALTSGKFF.

In its sample, this clonotype was seen many times. V and J are TRBV9 and TRBJ2-1, with D unclear. The V and J ends lost 1 base and 8 bases respectively, with 7 bases between them. The CDR3 consists of 12 residues. CDR1 is SGDLS and CDR2 is YYNGEE in the germline V gene. CDR3 sequence (DNA): TGTGCCAGCAGCGTACGGTTAGATGAGCAGTTCTTC. This gives the protein CASSVRLDEQFF.

By sample share, this clonotype is medium-sized. The genes are TRBV7-2 and TRBJ2-6; the D call may be TRBD1 or TRBD2 (5 bases each). The CDR3 is 17 amino acids. CDR1 is SGHTA and CDR2 is FQGNSA in the germline V gene. The ends were cut back, 2 bases at V and 0 bases at J, with 11 bases in the middle. The CDR3 coding sequence is TGTGCCAGCAGCTTATCGGGGCAGTACTCTGGGGCCAACGTCCTGACTTTC. Translated: CASSLSGQYSGANVLTF.

This rearrangement joins TRBV6-6 to TRBJ1-2; TRBD1 matches 7 bases. The V and J ends lost 5 bases and 5 bases, in that order; junction bases with no gene match: 8. This CDR3 contains 14 residues. From germline, CDR1 is MNHNY and CDR2 SVGAGI (reference sequence). Written as DNA, the CDR3 is TGTGCCAGCAGTCCAGAACAGGGGCCTTATGGCTACACCTTC. Protein: CASSPEQGPYGYTF.

This clonotype is medium-sized. The genes are TRBV27 and TRBJ1-5; D is perhaps TRBD1 (5 bases). Trimming cost V 9 bases and J 4 bases, with 16 bases left between them. Germline assignment: CDR1 MNHEY and CDR2 SMNVEV (reference sequence). The CDR3 contains 14 residues. The CDR3 coding sequence is TGTGCCAGTTCGTCCGGGACGGTTAATCAGCCCCAGCATTTT. Translated: CASSSGTVNQPQHF.

This clonotype was seen at least ten times. The V gene is TRBV7-9, the J gene TRBJ1-2; D remains unclear. The CDR3 has 18 residues. CDR1 is SEHNR, CDR2 FQNEAQ, per germline (reference sequence). V was trimmed by 4 bases and J by 0 bases, leaving 21 bases between them. The CDR3 DNA is TGTGCCAGCAGCTCAGAGCTACCGGAGTGGTCCACTAACTATGGCTACACCTTC. It codes for CASSSELPEWSTNYGYTF.

The gene calls are TRBV18 and TRBJ1-2; 9 positions match TRBD1. From germline, CDR1 is KGHSH and CDR2 LQKENI. With V trimmed by 6 bases and J by 6 bases, 5 bases remained unmatched. The CDR3 runs to 13 residues. The CDR3 sequence: CASSARQGDGYTF. In DNA, the CDR3 is TGTGCCAGCTCCGCCCGACAGGGGGATGGCTACACCTTC.

This clonotype is judged medium-sized. V is TRBV12-3 or TRBV12-4 and J is TRBJ1-2, with D perhaps TRBD1 (5 bases). V lost 3 bases and J lost 2, with 10 bases in between. CDR3 length: 14 residues. The CDR3 is CASSFGAQNYGYTF. For the CDR3, the DNA is TGTGCCAGCAGTTTCGGGGCACAAAACTATGGCTACACCTTC.

V gene TRBV29-1 combines with J gene TRBJ2-3; D gene unclear. Germline V lookup: CDR1 SQVTM, CDR2 ANQGSEA. V was pared by 4 bases and J by 0 bases, with 11 bases between. This CDR3 contains 14 residues. Here the CDR3 reads CSVALGGSTDTQYF. The CDR3, as DNA: TGCAGCGTTGCCCTGGGCGGAAGCACAGATACGCAGTATTTT.

By its share, this clonotype is medium-sized. This sequence joins TRBV7-8 and TRBJ1-5; D is unclear. The CDR3 extends over 13 amino acids. The germline V gene has CDR1 SGHVS and CDR2 FQNEAQ. V lost 2 bases and J lost 4, with 6 bases in between. This chain's CDR3 is CASSLNLNQPQHF. CDR3 bases: TGTGCCAGCAGCTTAAATTTGAATCAGCCCCAGCATTTT.

This clonotype was recorded a few times. J is TRBJ2-3 and V is TRBV4-3; no definite D call. Trimming removed 0 bases at V and 0 bases at J, with 13 bases between. CDR1 is LGHNA and CDR2 is YSLEER in the germline V gene. The length of the CDR3 is 17 residues. CDR3 sequence (DNA): TGCGCCAGCAGCCAAGACCTGTGGGCTACTAGCACAGATACGCAGTATTTT. This gives the protein CASSQDLWATSTDTQYF.

This clonotype was picked up many times. V gene TRBV7-9 combines with J gene TRBJ2-1, with a possible D match to TRBD2 (6 bases). The ends were cut back, 7 bases at V and 8 bases at J, with 18 bases in the middle. The germline V gene has CDR1 SEHNR and CDR2 FQNEAQ (reference sequence). This CDR3 contains 14 residues. CDR3 in DNA: TGTGCCAGCACCCCATCGGCGGGGATCGATGAGCAGTTCTTC. This codes for CASTPSAGIDEQFF.

This clonotype was observed a handful of times. The chain combines TRBV14 with TRBJ2-1, with 7 bases aligning to TRBD1. The trim removed 2 bases at V and 4 bases at J, leaving 5 bases unmatched. Germline V gives CDR1 SGHDN, CDR2 FVKESK. This CDR3 spans 15 amino acids. For the CDR3, the DNA is TGTGCCAGCAGCCAATTTTCAGGGGGATACAATGAGCAGTTCTTC. Its translation is CASSQFSGGYNEQFF.

This clonotype qualifies as medium-sized. The chain couples TRBV5-1 to TRBJ2-2, with D perhaps TRBD2 (5 bases). Germline V CDR1 and CDR2: SGHRS, YFSETQ. V was shortened by 4 bases and J by 5 bases, with 15 bases between the two germline ends. This CDR3 spans 15 amino acids. CDR3 sequence: CASSLLSGTTGELFF. CDR3 DNA: TGCGCCAGCAGCCTCCTGAGCGGTACGACCGGGGAGCTGTTTTTT.

This clonotype was counted a few times. The chain recombines TRBV12-3 or TRBV12-4 with TRBJ1-5, with 9 positions matching TRBD1. The CDR3 sequence is 15 residues long. Trimming cost V 4 bases and J 7 bases; bases outside gene matches: 8. As DNA, the CDR3 is TGTGCCAGCAGTTATACGACAGGGGGAGGGCAGCCCCAGCATTTT. This codes for CASSYTTGGGQPQHF.

This clonotype has at least ten counts. The rearrangement joins TRBV25-1 to TRBJ1-2, with D hard to call. The CDR3 loop spans 12 amino acids. The germline V gene has CDR1 MGHDK and CDR2 SYGVNS. The V end was cut by 4 bases, the J end by 3 bases, with 6 bases between. The CDR3 loop reads CASSASYYGYTF. CDR3 sequence (DNA): TGTGCCAGCAGTGCGAGTTACTATGGCTACACCTTC.

This chain connects TRBV6-2 or TRBV6-3 to TRBJ2-7; D not certain. The germline V gene has CDR1 MNHEY and CDR2 SVGEGT. This CDR3 is built from 11 residues. CDR3 nucleotide sequence: TGTGCCAGCAGTGACTCCTACGAGCAGTACGTC. It encodes CASSDSYEQYV.

Sample share makes this clonotype medium-sized. This chain joins TRBV5-1 and TRBJ1-3; the D gene is possibly TRBD1 (5 bases). CDR3 length equals 12 residues. CDR1 and CDR2 (germline): SGHRS, YFSETQ. Trimming removed 4 bases at V and 4 bases at J, with 6 bases between. CDR3 bases: TGCGCCAGCAGCAGGGACGGAAACACCATATATTTT. As protein: CASSRDGNTIYF.